The sequence of this T cell receptor (beta chain) was determined in a study of type 1 regulatory T cells. Whole-study results and caveats: Compared with non-Tr1 cells, Tr1 cells showed a narrower TCR repertoire.

Per the germline V gene, CDR1 is DFQATT and CDR2 is SNEGSKA (reference sequence). CDR3 size: 11 residues. Trimming removed 5 bases from V and 7 bases from J; junction bases left unmatched: 2. In this sample, this clonotype turned up a few times. Its antigen is as yet unknown. One entry per CDR3 protein, called by TCRdb with MiXCR from the reads. The sample holds approximately 77,000 distinct CDR3 sequences, under 25% seen once. This chain joins TRBV20-1 and TRBJ1-1; 9 bases align to TRBD1. This clonotype was obtained from a human donor in good health. The sequencing sample was made of cultured type 1 regulatory T (Tr1) cells, either the whole culture or a sorted fraction (not recorded which). The CDR3 sequence: CSAGQGFEAFF. The CDR3 nucleotides read TGCAGTGCTGGACAGGGGTTTGAAGCTTTCTTT.